Following are 5 T cell receptor beta chains from one sample sequenced in a study of blood T cell repertoires in COVID-19. Profiling relied on immunoSEQ multiplex PCR, and the TCRdb table lists in-frame clones only, not all of them. The sample contains some 180,000 clones, roughly three quarters of which appear only once. Sequenced material: peripheral blood. These receptors came from a woman aged 45-60 years with active or convalescent COVID-19.

The CDR3: CASSLGGTVYGYTF. Here the CDR3 DNA reads TGTGCCAGCAGCTTAGGCGGGACGGTCTATGGCTACACCTTC. This chain connects TRBV7-2 to TRBJ1-2; D is perhaps TRBD1 (5 bases). V lost 1 base and J 4 bases, leaving 10 bases between the germline ends. The CDR3 loop spans 14 amino acids. Germline V gene data show CDR1 as SGHTA and CDR2 as FQGNSA.

The chain recombines TRBV7-2 with TRBJ2-7; 7 bases are a match to TRBD2. After removal of 1 base from V and 2 bases from J, the junction contained 5 bases not matched to a gene. This CDR3 is 15 amino acids long. Germline V gene data show CDR1 as SGHTA and CDR2 as FQGNSA. The CDR3 protein is CASSLDQRGTYEQYF. The CDR3 DNA reads TGTGCCAGCAGCTTAGACCAGCGGGGTACCTACGAGCAGTACTTC.

This clone appeared a few times. J is TRBJ1-6 and V is TRBV2; D is undetermined. The CDR3 covers 13 residues. V lost 4 bases and J lost 6, with 7 bases in between. From germline, CDR1 is SNHLY and CDR2 FYNNEI. The chain's CDR3 is CASSGTRNSPLHF. The CDR3 DNA reads TGTGCCAGCAGTGGCACTCGTAATTCACCCCTCCACTTT.

Only one count was recorded for this clone. This rearrangement joins TRBV11-2 to TRBJ2-7; D possibly corresponds to TRBD1 (7 bases). The V end lost 1 base, the J end lost 3 bases, and 16 bases lay between the germline ends. Germline values: CDR1 SGHAT, CDR2 FQNNGV. The CDR3 has 16 residues. The CDR3 loop reads CASSLGGVGGLYEQYF. The CDR3 nucleotides are TGTGCCAGCAGCTTAGGCGGGGTAGGGGGCCTCTACGAGCAGTACTTC. Using reference TRBV11-2 and TRBJ2-7 for the parts outside the CDR3, the full variable domain is EAGVAQSPRYKIIEKRQSVAFWCNPISGHATLYWYQQILGQGPKLLIQFQNNGVVDDSQLPKDRFSAERLKGVDSTLKIQPAKLEDSAVYLCASSLGGVGGLYEQYFGPGTRLTVT.

This clone was detected a few times. V and J are TRBV7-9 and TRBJ1-1; D may be TRBD1 (5 bases). Germline CDR1 is SEHNR and CDR2 is FQNEAQ (reference sequence). V shed 5 bases and J shed 4 bases, with 11 bases lying between them. The CDR3 contains 13 residues. The CDR3 DNA is TGTGCCAGCAGCGCTAGCGGGGGCACTGAAGCTTTCTTT. Translated, it gives CASSASGGTEAFF.